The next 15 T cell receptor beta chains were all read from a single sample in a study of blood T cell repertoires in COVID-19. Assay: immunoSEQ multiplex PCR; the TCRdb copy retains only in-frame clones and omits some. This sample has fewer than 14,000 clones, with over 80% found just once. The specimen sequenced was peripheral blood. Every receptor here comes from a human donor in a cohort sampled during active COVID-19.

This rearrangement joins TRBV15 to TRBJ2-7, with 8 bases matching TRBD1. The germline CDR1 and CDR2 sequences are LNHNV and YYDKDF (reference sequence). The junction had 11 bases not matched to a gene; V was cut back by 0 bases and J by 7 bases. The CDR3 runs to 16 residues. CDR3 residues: CATSRDRIAQGAEQYF. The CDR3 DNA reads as TGTGCCACCAGCAGAGATAGGATCGCGCAGGGGGCTGAGCAGTACTTC.

The CDR3: CASSFNAGTNYGYTF. CDR3 DNA sequence: TGTGCCAGCAGCTTTAACGCAGGTACCAACTATGGCTACACCTTC. V and J are TRBV7-2 and TRBJ1-2; no clear D. The V gene lost 3 bases and the J gene lost 2 bases, with 13 bases spanning the gap. CDR3 size: 15 residues. Germline values: CDR1 SGHTA, CDR2 FQGNSA.

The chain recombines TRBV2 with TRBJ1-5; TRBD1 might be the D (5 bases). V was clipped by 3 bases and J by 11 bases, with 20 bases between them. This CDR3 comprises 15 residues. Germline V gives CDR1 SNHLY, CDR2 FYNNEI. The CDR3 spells CASSELQGALGAQHF. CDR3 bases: TGTGCCAGCAGTGAGCTTCAAGGGGCCCTAGGGGCCCAGCATTTT. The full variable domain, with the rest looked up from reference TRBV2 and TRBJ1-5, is EPEVTQTPSHQVTQMGQEVILRCVPISNHLYFYWYRQILGQKVEFLVSFYNNEISEKSEIFDDQFSVERPDGSNFTLKIRSTKLEDSAMYFCASSELQGALGAQHFGDGTRLSIL.

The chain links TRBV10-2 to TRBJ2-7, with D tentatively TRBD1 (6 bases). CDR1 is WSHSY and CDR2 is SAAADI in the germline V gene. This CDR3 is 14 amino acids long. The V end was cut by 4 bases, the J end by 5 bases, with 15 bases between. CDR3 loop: CASSGSRGWNEQYF. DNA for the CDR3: TGCGCCAGCAGTGGTTCCAGGGGCTGGAACGAGCAGTACTTC.

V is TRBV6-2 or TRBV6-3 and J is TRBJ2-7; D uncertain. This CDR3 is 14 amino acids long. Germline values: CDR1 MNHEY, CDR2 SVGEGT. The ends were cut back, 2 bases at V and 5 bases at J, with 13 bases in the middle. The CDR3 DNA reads TGTGCCAGCAGTTACCTATTACTGATCCACGAGCAGTACTTC. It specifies CASSYLLLIHEQYF.

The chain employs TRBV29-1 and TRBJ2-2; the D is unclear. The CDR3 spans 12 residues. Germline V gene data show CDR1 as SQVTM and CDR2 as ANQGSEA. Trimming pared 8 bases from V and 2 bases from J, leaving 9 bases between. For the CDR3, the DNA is TGCAGCCTACGACTCAACACCGGGGAGCTGTTTTTT. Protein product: CSLRLNTGELFF.

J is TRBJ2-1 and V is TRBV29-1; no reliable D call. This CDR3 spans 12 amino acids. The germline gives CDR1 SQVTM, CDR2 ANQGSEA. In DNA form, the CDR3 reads TGCATTTCGTGTAGTGAATTTAATGAGCAGTTCTTC. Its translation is CISCSEFNEQFF.

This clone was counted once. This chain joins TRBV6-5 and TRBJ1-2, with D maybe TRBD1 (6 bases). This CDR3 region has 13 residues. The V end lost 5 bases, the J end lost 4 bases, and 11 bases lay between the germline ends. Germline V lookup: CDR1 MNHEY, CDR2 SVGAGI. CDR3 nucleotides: TGTGCCAGCAGTCGGACAGAAACCTATGGCTACACCTTC. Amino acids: CASSRTETYGYTF.

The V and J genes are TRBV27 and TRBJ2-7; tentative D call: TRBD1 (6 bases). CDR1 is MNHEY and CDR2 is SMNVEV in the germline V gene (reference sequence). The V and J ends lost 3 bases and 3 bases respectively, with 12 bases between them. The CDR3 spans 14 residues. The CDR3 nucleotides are TGTGCCAGCAGTTTTTTCGCAGGGGACTACGAGCAGTACTTC. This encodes CASSFFAGDYEQYF.

The CDR3 is CASSLFGDTPYEQYF. CDR3 DNA: TGTGCCAGCAGTTTATTCGGAGATACCCCCTACGAGCAGTACTTC. The chain carries TRBV28 and TRBJ2-7, with D hard to call. The CDR3 totals 15 residues. CDR1 is MDHEN and CDR2 is SYDVKM in the germline V gene. The ends were cut back, 1 base at V and 2 bases at J, with 12 bases in the middle.

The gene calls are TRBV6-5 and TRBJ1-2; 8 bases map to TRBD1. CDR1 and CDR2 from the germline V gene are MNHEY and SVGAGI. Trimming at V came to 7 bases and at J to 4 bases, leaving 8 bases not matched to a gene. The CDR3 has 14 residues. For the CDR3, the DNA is TGTGCCAGCATCTCCAGGACAGGGACCTATGGCTACACCTTC. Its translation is CASISRTGTYGYTF.

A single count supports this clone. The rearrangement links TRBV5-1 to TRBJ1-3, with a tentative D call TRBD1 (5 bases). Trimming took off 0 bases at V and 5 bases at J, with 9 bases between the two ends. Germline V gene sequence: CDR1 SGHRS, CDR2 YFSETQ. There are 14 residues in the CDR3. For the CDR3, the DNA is TGCGCCAGCAGCTTGGGGCAGGGAAGAAACACCATATATTTT. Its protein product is CASSLGQGRNTIYF.

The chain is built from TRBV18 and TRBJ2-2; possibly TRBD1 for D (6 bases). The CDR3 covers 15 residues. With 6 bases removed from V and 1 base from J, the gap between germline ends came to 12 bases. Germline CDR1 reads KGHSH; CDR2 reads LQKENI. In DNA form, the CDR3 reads TGTGCCAGCTCCCCCGGGACATTGAACACCGGGGAGCTGTTTTTT. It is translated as CASSPGTLNTGELFF.

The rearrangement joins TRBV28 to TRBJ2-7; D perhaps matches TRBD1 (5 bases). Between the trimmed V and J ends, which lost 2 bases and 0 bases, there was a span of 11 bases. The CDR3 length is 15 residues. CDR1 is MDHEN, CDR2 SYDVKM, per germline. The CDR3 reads CASSLQGRSSYEQYF. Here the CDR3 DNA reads TGTGCCAGCAGTTTACAGGGCAGGAGCTCCTACGAGCAGTACTTC.

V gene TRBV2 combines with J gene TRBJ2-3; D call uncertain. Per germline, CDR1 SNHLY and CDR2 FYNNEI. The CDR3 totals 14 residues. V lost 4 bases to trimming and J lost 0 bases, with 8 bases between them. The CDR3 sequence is CASSVLGSTDTQYF. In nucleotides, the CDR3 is TGTGCCAGCAGTGTCCTCGGGAGCACAGATACGCAGTATTTT.